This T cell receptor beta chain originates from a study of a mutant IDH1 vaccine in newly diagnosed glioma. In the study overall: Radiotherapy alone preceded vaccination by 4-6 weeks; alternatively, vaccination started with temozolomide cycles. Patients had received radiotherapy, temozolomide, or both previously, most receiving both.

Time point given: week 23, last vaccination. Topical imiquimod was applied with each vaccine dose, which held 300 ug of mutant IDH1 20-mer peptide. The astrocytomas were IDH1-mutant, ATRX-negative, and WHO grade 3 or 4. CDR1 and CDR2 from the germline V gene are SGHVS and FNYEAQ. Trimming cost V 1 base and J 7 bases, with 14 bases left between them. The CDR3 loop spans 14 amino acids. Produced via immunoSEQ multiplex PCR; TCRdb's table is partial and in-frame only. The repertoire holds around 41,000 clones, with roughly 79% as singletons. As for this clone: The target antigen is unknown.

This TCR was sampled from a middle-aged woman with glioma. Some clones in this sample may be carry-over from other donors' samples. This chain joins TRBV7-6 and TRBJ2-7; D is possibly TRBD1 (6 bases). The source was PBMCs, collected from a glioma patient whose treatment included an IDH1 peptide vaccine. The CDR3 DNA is TGTGCCAGCAGCTTAGGAGGATGGGGGCGGGAGCAGTACTTC. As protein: CASSLGGWGREQYF.